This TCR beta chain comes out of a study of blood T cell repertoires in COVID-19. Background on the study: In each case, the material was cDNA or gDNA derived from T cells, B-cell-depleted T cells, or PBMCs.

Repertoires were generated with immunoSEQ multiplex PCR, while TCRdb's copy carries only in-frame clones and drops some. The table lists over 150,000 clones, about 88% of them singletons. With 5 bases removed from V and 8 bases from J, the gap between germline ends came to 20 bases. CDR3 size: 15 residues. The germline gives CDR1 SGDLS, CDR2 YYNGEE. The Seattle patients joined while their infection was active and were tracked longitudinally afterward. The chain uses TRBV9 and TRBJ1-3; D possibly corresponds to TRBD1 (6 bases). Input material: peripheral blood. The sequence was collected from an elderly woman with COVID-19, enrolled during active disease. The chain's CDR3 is CASSWGGSEADTIYF. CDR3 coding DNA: TGTGCCAGCAGTTGGGGGGGCAGCGAGGCGGACACCATATATTTT.